The clone carrying this T cell receptor beta chain was observed a single time. The antigen remains undetermined. Repertoires were generated with immunoSEQ multiplex PCR, while TCRdb's copy carries only in-frame clones and drops some. This sample has about 400,000 clones, with 80% to 90% found just once. The data stem from a study of cytomegalovirus exposure and HLA in healthy donors. Findings and caveats of the study: In a later analysis, first-cohort TCR clusters were found to tend to co-occur in the 130 or so validation repertoires. The study found most TCR sequences rare, yet found some public TCRs in many donors.

This CDR3 region has 14 residues. Germline V gives CDR1 SSHAT, CDR2 FNYEAQ (reference sequence). Trimming took off 4 bases at V and 5 bases at J, with 14 bases between the two ends. The donors were members of the validation cohort, which comprised 120 subjects and was separate from the first cohort of roughly 700 subjects. The chain has TRBV7-7 and TRBJ2-5; perhaps TRBD2 as D (6 bases). The material sequenced was PBMCs. The receptor was isolated from a woman aged 18-29 years in good health and CMV-seronegative. The CDR3 here is CASSSAGTRETQYF. CDR3 nucleotide sequence: TGTGCCAGCAGCTCGGCGGGGACCCGGGAGACCCAGTACTTC.